The sequence of this TCR beta chain was determined in a study of blood T cell repertoires in COVID-19. Study in general: T cells, B-cell-depleted T cells, or PBMCs provided the cDNA or gDNA that served as material.

Per the study methods: Counts of nucleated cells, estimated from reference gene primer amplification, were obtained. The protocol was immunoSEQ multiplex PCR, while the TCRdb copy is restricted to in-frame clones and leaves out a portion. That table is the source of V, J and clone size, and D and trimming were worked out from the DNA. The sample contains about 200,000 clones, 88% of which appear only once. CDR1 SGHVS and CDR2 FQNEAQ come from the germline V gene. V was trimmed by 4 bases and J by 0 bases, leaving 10 bases between them. This CDR3 is built from 15 residues. The sequenced sample was peripheral blood. This clonotype was sampled from a man between 18 and 35 years old with active or convalescent COVID-19. The chain carries TRBV7-8 and TRBJ1-5; a weak D match, TRBD1 (6 bases). The CDR3 DNA reads TGTGCCAGCAGCTCCGAGGACAGTAGCAATCAGCCCCAGCATTTT. As protein: CASSSEDSSNQPQHF.